This T cell receptor beta chain appears in the sequencing data of a study of blood T cell repertoires in COVID-19. Across the whole study: Spain, Italy and the United States supplied samples that represented acute and convalescent COVID-19. Sources were T cells, B-cell-depleted T cells, or PBMCs; the material itself was cDNA or gDNA.

Original analysis: Amplification of reference gene primers provided the estimated nucleated cell counts. TCRdb's table, derived via immunoSEQ multiplex PCR, lists solely in-frame clones and lacks some. V, J and clone size were drawn from that table, and D and trimming were deduced from the DNA. The sample lists around 300,000 clones, roughly 90% occurring once. Seattle cases were enrolled at active infection and followed longitudinally. Looked up from germline, CDR1 is KGHSH and CDR2 is LQKENI. This CDR3 is built from 18 residues. J gave up 8 bases and V 0 bases, and 17 bases lay outside the gene matches.

The chain employs TRBV18 and TRBJ1-2; TRBD1 matches at 8 bases. Sequenced: peripheral blood. This clonotype was obtained from a woman between 40 and 50 years old with COVID-19, enrolled during active disease. The CDR3 protein is CASSPPGTGSMEVEGYTF. CDR3 coding DNA: TGTGCCAGCTCACCACCGGGGACAGGCTCGATGGAGGTGGAGGGCTACACCTTC.